Listed here is a single TCR beta chain. By how much of the sample it makes up, this clonotype is large (0.1 to 1%). No clone much larger than this one lies a single base away; base qualities are absent. Libraries came from 5' RACE. Before sequencing, TCRbeta libraries were pooled in proportion to the sorted cell numbers of each library. RNAzol RT was used to extract total RNA from the sorted cells, and cDNA was then synthesized using an oligo(dT) primer together with a template-switching oligo. The TCRbeta V-CDR3-J region was PCR-amplified with Kapa HiFi using a SMARTer oligo primer and a TCRbeta constant-region primer. A second PCR added Illumina adaptors and sample-specific index barcodes, with HighPrep bead cleanup and Bioanalyzer confirmation of a roughly 650 bp band. Sequencing of the libraries was done on an Illumina MiSeq using 2x151 bp paired-end reads. Per the original workflow: Reads were demultiplexed with an in-house Java program, and MiXCR assigned TCRbeta annotations and counted clonotypes. Repertoire overlap used Morisita-Horn indices from the R package vegan, with UPGMA clustering and Circos plots of recurring clonotypes. Shannon diversity and richness were normalized to the highest possible value given the input cell numbers, yielding values from 0 to 1. MUSCLE was used to align CDR3beta sequences, SeqinR to compute distances, and R to plot multidimensional scaling. Starting from the raw public reads, TCRdb applied fastp trimming at Q25, assembled clones with MiXCR and retained in-frame beta chains. Entries are consolidated by CDR3 protein sequence, retaining the most common genes and DNA. V and J calls and clone size were set by TCRdb, not the authors. This sample has 400 to 500 distinct CDR3 sequences in its table, and roughly 1.2% of those were observed once. The ten top clones hold around 24% of the sample.

This sample is part of a study of Japanese encephalitis immunity and Zika vaccine responses (dated by TCRdb to the early 2020s). A note on the overall study: Included participants received three 5.0 ug doses of alum-adjuvanted ZPIV at weeks 0, 4 and 28. Two to three months ahead of the first ZPIV dose, more than 10 participants were given JEV vaccine (IXIARO) as a two-dose regimen with the doses 28 days apart. Before ZPIV, over eleven participants got a single dose of YFV vaccine (YF-VAX), while ten or so participants were flavivirus-naive. Five or six representative participants per pre-vaccination group were picked for TCR sequencing, using samples from week 52 and from week 0, the point after pre-vaccination but before ZPIV. In addition, the TCR repertoires of three flavivirus-naive individuals were analyzed at weeks 2, 6 and 52 after ZPIV vaccination began. For stimulation, either ZIKV structural-protein peptide pools divided into flavivirus-conserved and non-conserved sets were used, or JEV or YFV peptides matching the pre-vaccination. ZIKV peptides were 15-mers overlapping by 11 residues, selected for NetMHCpan/NetMHCII-predicted epitopes with affinity below 50 nM. The study asked whether earlier vaccination against Japanese encephalitis virus (JEV) or yellow fever virus (YFV) shaped CD4 T cell responses to the Zika vaccine. What the authors observed across the whole study: CD8 T cell responses to ZIKV peptide pools were of very low magnitude and seen in only a few individuals. Peptide-pool deconvolution was not performed because of sample size limitations, and consequently the individual peptides driving cross-reactive responses were not identified. The analysis covered only a subset of trial participants who had three doses and adequate samples, rather than the whole vaccinated cohort. After ZPIV, repertoire richness of CD4 T cells responding to conserved ZIKV epitopes significantly decreased in JEV-pre-vaccinated donors. Samples grouped by participant and showed no similarity between individuals, suggesting that no public TCRs were detected. Higher repertoire similarity across time-points and stimulations was observed in JEV-pre-vaccinated donors than in YFV-pre-vaccinated donors, indicating that more clonotypes were common to ZIKV and JEV stimulation.

PBMCs were labeled with CellTrace CFSE and cultured for approximately 6 days in RPMI with 8% human serum plus peptide pools at around 1 ug/mL each. Unfixed proliferating CD4 T cells were sorted on a BD FACSAria as live CD56-CD19-CD16-CD3+CD4+ CFSE-low cells. Enrolled adults were healthy and were found to be seronegative for ZIKV, JEV, YFV, DENV and WNV by microneutralization screening. Samples came from a phase 1, double-blinded, randomized, placebo-controlled trial of an alum-adjuvanted Zika purified-inactivated virus (ZPIV) vaccine. Peripheral blood mononuclear cells were isolated by standard procedure and were kept frozen in liquid nitrogen until use. The CDR3 has 13 amino acids, counting the end cysteine and phenylalanine. Only CDR3 DNA remains: 39 bases, in frame from the first base. V is reduced by 1 base and J by 7 bases, leaving a spacing of 11 bases between them. CDR1 is given as SGHNT and CDR2 as YYREEE, both from the germline V gene (reference sequence).

The input for sequencing was antigen-activated CD4+ T cells from blood, cultured, taken during a Zika inactivated vaccine study. This TCR derives from an adult man who received an inactivated Zika virus vaccine. The V gene is TRBV5-4 and the J gene is TRBJ1-2; the D gene lacks a confident call. The CDR3 reads as follows: CASSLKRVAGYTF. The bases are TGTGCCAGCAGCTTGAAGAGGGTAGCTGGCTACACCTTC.